The 3 T cell receptor beta chains in this list originate from one sample, sequenced in a study of beta chain features in type 1 diabetes. The antigens for these receptors are not known. The authors reverse transcribed all of the isolated RNA, so sequencing captured expressed TCRB transcripts. Sequencing used immunoSEQ multiplex PCR; TCRdb keeps in-frame clones, though not all of them. The repertoire holds some 15,000 clones, with roughly 72% as singletons. General study findings and limits: For Type 1 diabetes patients, all four CD4+ subsets carried TCRB CDR3s that were moderately but significantly shorter.

Sequenced sample: stem cell memory CD4+ T cells from blood. These TCRs come from a man aged 25-40 years with type 1 diabetes.

The CDR3 protein is CASSSRQGKYTEAFF. The CDR3 DNA sequence: TGCGCCAGCAGCTCCCGACAGGGGAAGTACACTGAAGCTTTCTTT. V and J are TRBV5-1 and TRBJ1-1, with TRBD1 matching 8 bases. Germline V gene sequence: CDR1 SGHRS, CDR2 YFSETQ. J was trimmed by 3 bases and V by 3 bases; bases with no gene match: 7. The length of the CDR3 is 15 residues.

This clone is a singleton in its sample. The rearrangement joins TRBV19 to TRBJ2-3, with 11 bases aligning to TRBD2. Germline V gene data show CDR1 as LNHDA and CDR2 as SQIVND (reference sequence). This CDR3 comprises 19 residues. J lost 0 bases, V lost 3 bases, and 11 bases had no gene match. CDR3 bases: TGTGCCAGTAGTATGCTAGCGGGGGGACCCGACCTTAGCACAGATACGCAGTATTTT. This gives the protein CASSMLAGGPDLSTDTQYF.

This clone appeared a single time. The genes are TRBV4-1 and TRBJ1-5; perhaps TRBD1 as D (6 bases). V was shortened by 2 bases and J by 3 bases, with 14 bases between the two germline ends. The CDR3 runs to 16 residues. The germline V gene encodes CDR1 MGHRA and CDR2 YSYEKL. The CDR3, as DNA: TGCGCCAGCAGCCAATTCAGGGGACACATCAATCAGCCCCAGCATTTT. It specifies CASSQFRGHINQPQHF.